These T cell receptor beta chains were read from a single sample in a study of a mutant IDH1 vaccine in newly diagnosed glioma. Using immunoSEQ multiplex PCR, the repertoire was profiled, and TCRdb retains in-frame clones only, with some absent. The data show about 54,000 clones, roughly 80% seen once. Sequencing was performed on PBMCs, taken from a glioma patient treated with radiotherapy, temozolomide or both. The receptors were gathered from a man between 18 and 29 years old with glioma. Both conserved end residues are part of each CDR3. The order of the fields is V gene, clone size, D gene, J gene, CDR3 protein, CDR3 DNA. D genes are given only for firm matches. Clone sizes are given selectively: once, few, many, or a class where the clone is expanded.

TRBV5-1	-	-	TRBJ2-3	CASTRSLDTDTQYF	TGCGCCAGCACCCGGTCCCTAGACACAGATACGCAGTATTTT
TRBV4-2	-	TRBD1	TRBJ1-1	CASSLSTTGGAGTEAFF	TGTGCCAGCAGCCTAAGCACAACAGGGGGCGCGGGCACTGAAGCTTTCTTT
TRBV13	-	-	TRBJ1-1	CASSPGGFFLNTEAFF	TGTGCCAGCAGCCCCGGGGGGTTCTTTCTGAACACTGAAGCTTTCTTT
TRBV28	-	-	TRBJ2-3	CASSPISPGHSQYF	TGTGCCAGCAGTCCAATTTCACCGGGACATAGTCAGTATTTT
TRBV28	-	TRBD1	TRBJ2-5	CASSITGVWTETQYF	TGTGCCAGCAGCATCACAGGGGTGTGGACGGAGACCCAGTACTTC
TRBV27	-	-	TRBJ2-5	CASIPRGGYGAYQETQYF	TGTGCCAGCATTCCGAGGGGGGGGTATGGGGCGTACCAAGAGACCCAGTACTTC
TRBV30	once	TRBD1	TRBJ1-2	CAWETGLGGTRGYTF	TGTGCCTGGGAGACAGGGTTGGGAGGGACGAGGGGCTACACCTTC
TRBV7-9	-	-	TRBJ2-3	CASSLIGGSTDTQYF	TGTGCCAGCAGCTTGATAGGCGGGAGCACAGATACGCAGTATTTT
TRBV7-2	-	-	TRBJ1-3	CASSLAGGDYGNTIYF	TGTGCCAGCAGCTTAGCGGGGGGGGATTATGGAAACACCATATATTTT
TRBV25-1	-	TRBD1	TRBJ2-2	CASSGPGTGRTGELFF	TGTGCCAGCAGTGGGCCCGGGACAGGGAGAACCGGGGAGCTGTTTTTT
TRBV6-5	-	-	TRBJ1-4	CASSYMGALNEKLFF	TGTGCCAGCAGTTACATGGGGGCTCTCAATGAAAAACTGTTTTTT
TRBV4-3	-	TRBD1	TRBJ2-2	CASSQGTGTGRTGELFF	TGCGCCAGCAGCCAAGGTACCGGGACAGGGCGTACCGGGGAGCTGTTTTTT
TRBV7-9	-	-	TRBJ1-1	CASRTTRGLNTEAFF	TGTGCCAGCAGAACCACCAGAGGGTTGAACACTGAAGCTTTCTTT
TRBV9	-	-	TRBJ1-4	CASSVAGGSGEKLFF	TGTGCCAGCAGCGTAGCGGGAGGGTCTGGAGAAAAACTGTTTTTT
TRBV6-5	few	TRBD1	TRBJ1-3	CASSVDRAGNTIYF	TGTGCCAGCAGTGTGGACAGGGCTGGAAACACCATATATTTT
TRBV4-3	-	TRBD1	TRBJ2-1	CASSQGTGSNNEQFF	TGCGCCAGCAGCCAAGGGACAGGGAGTAACAATGAGCAGTTCTTC
TRBV5-1	once	-	TRBJ1-6	CASSLAVTGLNSPLHF	TGCGCCAGCAGCTTGGCCGTAACAGGGCTTAATTCACCCCTCCACTTT
TRBV7-2	-	-	TRBJ2-7	CASSLEKGGYEQYF	TGTGCCAGCAGCTTAGAAAAGGGAGGCTACGAGCAGTACTTC
TRBV4-1	-	TRBD1	TRBJ1-2	CASSQDQGTGFYGYTF	TGCGCCAGCAGCCAAGATCAGGGGACAGGGTTCTATGGCTACACCTTC
TRBV19	-	-	TRBJ1-1	CATLTGNTEAFF	TGTGCCACCCTGACAGGGAACACTGAAGCTTTCTTT
TRBV5-1	-	-	TRBJ1-2	CASSLSLFLNGYTF	TGCGCCAGCAGCTTGAGTCTGTTCCTTAATGGCTACACCTTC
TRBV19	once	-	TRBJ1-2	CASSIDRLGANYGYTF	TGTGCCAGTAGTATAGATAGGCTCGGAGCTAACTATGGCTACACCTTC
TRBV5-6	-	-	TRBJ1-5	CASSGGPYSNQPQHF	TGTGCCAGCAGCGGGGGACCGTATAGCAATCAGCCCCAGCATTTT
TRBV25-1	-	-	TRBJ2-7	CASSGGGGFSYEQYF	TGTGCCAGCAGTGGGGGTGGCGGATTCTCCTACGAGCAGTACTTC
TRBV19	-	-	TRBJ1-6	CASSLFSPGSYNSPLHF	TGTGCCAGTAGCCTTTTCAGCCCGGGGTCCTATAATTCACCCCTCCACTTT